These T cell receptor beta chains were read from a single sample in a study of blood T cell repertoires in COVID-19. TCRdb's copy holds only in-frame clones and misses some; the assay was immunoSEQ multiplex PCR. The data contain some 38,000 clones, about 90% of them singletons. Sequencing was performed on peripheral blood. The receptor source for this set is a woman aged 25-40 years in a cohort sampled during active COVID-19. CDR3s include the opening cysteine and the closing phenylalanine or tryptophan. Fields, in order: D gene, J gene, CDR3 length, clone size, V gene, CDR3 DNA, CDR3 protein. The D gene is left open where the match is weak. A clone size is listed for some rows: how often the clone was seen (once, few, many), or a class if it is expanded.

>TRBD2|TRBJ2-1|17|NA|TRBV19
TGTGCCAGTAGTACTGCGGGACTAGCGGGACCCTACAATGAGCAGTTCTTC
CASSTAGLAGPYNEQFF
>NA|TRBJ1-2|16|NA|TRBV18
TGTGCCAGCTCACCGCGCGGGACGACTATTAACTATGGCTACACCTTC
CASSPRGTTINYGYTF
>TRBD2|TRBJ2-5|12|NA|TRBV6-6
TGTGCCAGCAAACGGGGGGGGGAGACCCAGTACTTC
CASKRGGETQYF
>TRBD1|TRBJ1-6|12|NA|TRBV27
TGTGCCACCAGACAGGGGTATTCACCCCTCCACTTT
CATRQGYSPLHF
>NA|TRBJ2-5|14|NA|TRBV6-5
TGTGCCAGCAGCTTAAGCTGGGCCCAAGAGACCCAGTACTTC
CASSLSWAQETQYF
>NA|TRBJ1-2|11|NA|TRBV30
TGTGCCTGGAGTGTTAGCTATGGCTACACCTTC
CAWSVSYGYTF
>TRBD2|TRBJ2-5|16|NA|TRBV4-3
TGCGCCAGCAGCCAAGATGGAGCGGGGTACCAAGAGACCCAGTACTTC
CASSQDGAGYQETQYF
>TRBD1|TRBJ2-2|16|NA|TRBV15
TGTGCCACCAGCAGAGGACAGGGGGTATGGACCGGGGAGCTGTTTTTT
CATSRGQGVWTGELFF
>TRBD1|TRBJ1-4|13|NA|TRBV29-1
TGCAGCGTCCGCGGGACAGGGGATGAAAAACTGTTTTTT
CSVRGTGDEKLFF
>TRBD2|TRBJ2-5|18|NA|TRBV7-8
TGTGCCAGCAGCTTAGTCGGGACTAGCGGGAGGGCCGGGGAGACCCAGTACTTC
CASSLVGTSGRAGETQYF
>TRBD2|TRBJ2-1|15|NA|TRBV5-6
TGTGCCAGCAGTCTAGCGGGAGTCGGCTACAATGAGCAGTTCTTC
CASSLAGVGYNEQFF
>NA|TRBJ1-1|14|NA|TRBV5-1
TGCGCCAGCAGCCACCGGGGCAGGGGAACTGAAGCTTTCTTT
CASSHRGRGTEAFF
>NA|TRBJ2-2|15|NA|TRBV28
TGTGCCAGCAGTTTAGGAGGGGCGGGAACCGGGGAGCTGTTTTTT
CASSLGGAGTGELFF
>NA|TRBJ1-5|16|NA|TRBV30
TGTGCCTGGGCCGGAGGGGCTCAAATTAGCAATCAGCCCCAGCATTTT
CAWAGGAQISNQPQHF
>NA|TRBJ2-7|11|once|TRBV20-1
TGCAGTGCTAGTAAGCGTGACGAGCAGTACTTC
CSASKRDEQYF
>NA|TRBJ1-2|14|NA|TRBV5-1
TGCGCCAGCAGCCCCCGGGTAGATAACTATGGCTACACCTTC
CASSPRVDNYGYTF
>TRBD2|TRBJ2-2|15|NA|TRBV5-1
TGCGCCAGCAGCTCGAGCGGGGCGAACACCGGGGAGCTGTTTTTT
CASSSSGANTGELFF
>TRBD2|TRBJ2-2|16|NA|TRBV7-6
TGTGCCAGCAGCCAACCACTACTAGCGGGCACCGGGGAGCTGTTTTTT
CASSQPLLAGTGELFF
>NA|TRBJ1-3|14|NA|TRBV29-1
TGCAGCGTTCTTCCGGGACTTGCTGGAAACACCATATATTTT
CSVLPGLAGNTIYF
>NA|TRBJ2-7|13|NA|TRBV6-6
TGTGCCAGCAGTGTTCCCCGCAGCTACGAGCAGTACTTC
CASSVPRSYEQYF
>TRBD2|TRBJ2-7|17|NA|TRBV6-6
TGTGCCAGCAGTCAGAGACTAGCGGGAGTTAAGACCTACGAGCAGTACTTC
CASSQRLAGVKTYEQYF
>NA|TRBJ1-3|15|few|TRBV4-1
TGCGCCAGCAGAAATACAGGGCCCTCTGGAAACACCATATATTTT
CASRNTGPSGNTIYF
>NA|TRBJ1-3|14|NA|TRBV11-2
TGTGCCAGCAGCTTAAGGAGCTCTGGAAACACCATATATTTT
CASSLRSSGNTIYF
>NA|TRBJ2-7|14|NA|TRBV7-9
TGTGCCAGCCGTTGGGCTGCTGACTCCTACGAGCAGTACTTC
CASRWAADSYEQYF
>TRBD2|TRBJ2-7|15|NA|TRBV5-4
TGTGCCAGCAGCTTAGCGGGAGGGAGCTCCTACGAGCAGTACTTC
CASSLAGGSSYEQYF
>TRBD2|TRBJ2-3|15|NA|TRBV28
TGTGCCAGCAGTTTATTGAGCGGGAGTTCAGATACGCAGTATTTT
CASSLLSGSSDTQYF
>TRBD1|TRBJ1-5|14|NA|TRBV6-6
TGTGCCAGCAGCCAGACAGGGGTGTATCAGCCCCAGCATTTT
CASSQTGVYQPQHF
>NA|TRBJ1-1|14|NA|TRBV18
TGTGCCAGCTCACCGCAGCAAGGGGTGACTGAAGCTTTCTTT
CASSPQQGVTEAFF
>NA|TRBJ1-1|16|NA|TRBV5-4
TGTGCCAGCAGCTTGGAATGGCGCAGGCCGGGAACTGAAGCTTTCTTT
CASSLEWRRPGTEAFF
>TRBD2|TRBJ2-3|13|once|TRBV7-2
TGTGCCAGCAGAACTAGCGGGACAGATACGCAGTATTTT
CASRTSGTDTQYF
>NA|TRBJ2-3|14|NA|TRBV12-5
TGTGCTAGTGCCCTGCTAGTTCCCACAGATACGCAGTATTTT
CASALLVPTDTQYF
>NA|TRBJ1-1|14|NA|TRBV21-1
TGTGCCAGCAGCGCCAGGGGTGGGGGCACTGAAGCTTTCTTT
CASSARGGGTEAFF
>NA|TRBJ2-1|13|NA|TRBV19
TGTGCCAGTAGTATAGACAGGGGAAATGAGCAGTTCTTC
CASSIDRGNEQFF
>NA|TRBJ2-2|15|NA|TRBV5-1
TGCGCCACCGCCCTGGAGCGGGCGAACACCGGGGAGCTGTTTTTT
CATALERANTGELFF
>NA|TRBJ1-3|16|NA|TRBV6-6
TGTGCCAGCATTCGATCGGCGGGGGGCTCTGGAAACACCATATATTTT
CASIRSAGGSGNTIYF
>NA|TRBJ2-7|15|NA|TRBV7-8
TGTGCCAGCAGCCCGCCCGGACTTGCCTCCTACGAGCAGTACTTC
CASSPPGLASYEQYF
>TRBD1|TRBJ1-5|16|NA|TRBV4-2
TGTGCCAGCAGCCAGGTACTACAGGGGGCCGGTCAGCCCCAGCATTTT
CASSQVLQGAGQPQHF
>TRBD1|TRBJ1-4|14|NA|TRBV19
TGTGCCAGTAGATCCCCGACAGGGAGTGAAAAACTGTTTTTT
CASRSPTGSEKLFF
>NA|TRBJ2-3|15|once|TRBV5-1
TGCGCCAGCAGCCCCCCAGAGGCACGGACAGATACGCAGTATTTT
CASSPPEARTDTQYF
>NA|TRBJ2-1|15|NA|TRBV6-2/TRBV6-3
TGTGCCAGCAGCTCAGGAAGTCCCAAATACAATGAGCAGTTCTTC
CASSSGSPKYNEQFF
>TRBD2|TRBJ2-7|17|NA|TRBV6-2/TRBV6-3
TGTGCCAGCAGTCCGCCTCGTTCTAGCGGGAACTCCTACGAGCAGTACTTC
CASSPPRSSGNSYEQYF
>NA|TRBJ2-7|13|once|TRBV6-6
TGTGCCAGCAGCTTGACAGGTTTCCACGAGCAGTACTTC
CASSLTGFHEQYF
>NA|TRBJ1-2|14|NA|TRBV19
TGTGCCAGTAGTCCCGCCAGGGGTTGGGAAGGCTACACCTTC
CASSPARGWEGYTF
>TRBD2|TRBJ2-7|16|NA|TRBV7-6
TGTGCCAGCAGCTTCAGCTGGACTAGCGGGAGCCACGAGCAGTACTTC
CASSFSWTSGSHEQYF
>NA|TRBJ2-7|16|NA|TRBV15
TGTGCCACCAGCAGAGACCGCCTAGACTCCTCCTACGAGCAGTACTTC
CATSRDRLDSSYEQYF
>NA|TRBJ1-1|15|NA|TRBV6-5
TGTGCCAGCAGACGTGGCGCAGGCTACGGCCCTGAAGCTTTCTTT
CASRRGAGYGPEAFF
>NA|TRBJ2-7|14|NA|TRBV6-5
TGTGCCAGCAGTTCACCGGGACTCGCACACGAGCAGTACTTC
CASSSPGLAHEQYF
>TRBD2|TRBJ2-1|17|NA|TRBV5-6
TGTGCCAGCAGCCTGCCGAGTAGCGGGAGTTTGTTGAATGAGCAGTTCTTC
CASSLPSSGSLLNEQFF
>TRBD1|TRBJ2-2|17|NA|TRBV24-1
TGTGCCACCAGTGATCCCAGACAGGGGGGAGCTCCCGGGGAGCTGTTTTTT
CATSDPRQGGAPGELFF
>TRBD2|TRBJ2-1|17|NA|TRBV7-2
TGTGCCAGCAGCCTTAAGACTAGCGGGTTGACCTACAATGAGCAGTTCTTC
CASSLKTSGLTYNEQFF
>NA|TRBJ2-7|13|NA|TRBV11-2
TGTGCCAGCAGCTCCAAGCGGACCTCCGAGCAGTACTTC
CASSSKRTSEQYF
>NA|TRBJ2-1|13|NA|TRBV5-6
TGTGCCAGCAGCGGGGCCCACAAAGATGAGCAGTTCTTC
CASSGAHKDEQFF
>TRBD1|TRBJ2-7|14|NA|TRBV19
TGTGCCAGTAGTCTGGGACAGGCTAGAGACGAGCAGTACTTC
CASSLGQARDEQYF